Presented here are 21 T cell receptor beta chains from one specimen sequenced in a study of cytomegalovirus exposure and HLA in healthy donors. The PCR contained 60 Vbeta and 13 Jbeta primers. Assay used: immunoSEQ multiplex PCR; TCRdb lists only in-frame clones, some missing. In the table there are about 150,000 clones, around three quarters of which are singletons. The sequencing input was PBMCs. These receptor sequences come from a man aged 35-49 years in good health and CMV-seronegative.

This clone was seen once. This sequence joins TRBV6-6 and TRBJ2-1; the match to TRBD1 covers 8 bases. Germline values: CDR1 MNHNY, CDR2 SVGAGI (reference sequence). The CDR3 runs 13 residues. With 5 bases clipped from V and 6 bases from J, the junction kept 3 bases outside the gene matches. In DNA, the CDR3 is TGTGCCAGCAGTCGGACAGGGTCCAATGAGCAGTTCTTC. Its translation is CASSRTGSNEQFF.

V and J are TRBV27 and TRBJ1-4, with a possible D match to TRBD1 (5 bases). Trimming shortened V by 3 bases and J by 8 bases, and 13 bases separated the two germline ends. The CDR3 has 14 residues. Germline lookup yields CDR1 MNHEY and CDR2 SMNVEV (reference sequence). CDR3 DNA: TGTGCCAGCAGTTTGTCCATCCCAGGGGAAAAACTGTTTTTT. Translation: CASSLSIPGEKLFF.

The gene calls are TRBV18 and TRBJ1-4; 7 bases are shared with TRBD1. Per the germline V gene, CDR1 is KGHSH and CDR2 is LQKENI. V shed 0 bases, J shed 2 bases, and the junction held 0 bases outside the gene matches. This CDR3 comprises 15 residues. For the CDR3, the DNA is TGTGCCAGCTCACCACCGGGACAGACTAATGAAAAACTGTTTTTT. Protein: CASSPPGQTNEKLFF.

As for this clone: Relative to the germline gene, one junction end is altered; a read error may explain this. The rearrangement joins TRBV27 to TRBJ2-6; TRBD1 aligns across 7 bases. From germline, CDR1 is MNHEY and CDR2 SMNVEV (reference sequence). The CDR3 extends over 17 amino acids. The CDR3 coding sequence is TGTGCCAGCTCGCGCGAGACAGGGATCACTGGGGCCAACGGCCTGACTTTC. It translates to CASSRETGITGANGLTF.

The chain couples TRBV5-6 to TRBJ2-7; D is unclear. V dropped 0 bases and J dropped 3 bases, with 10 bases sitting between them. This CDR3 has 14 residues. Germline V gene sequence: CDR1 SGHDT, CDR2 YYEEEE. In DNA form, the CDR3 reads TGTGCCAGCAGCTTGGACAAGATTGACTACGAGCAGTACGTC. Translating gives CASSLDKIDYEQYV.

Only one count was recorded for this clone. The rearrangement joins TRBV9 to TRBJ2-1; D may be TRBD1 (6 bases). This CDR3 spans 13 amino acids. Germline V lookup: CDR1 SGDLS, CDR2 YYNGEE. Trimming removed 5 bases from V and 5 bases from J, with 11 bases in between. The CDR3 spells CASSQGPNNEQFF. The CDR3 DNA reads as TGTGCCAGCAGTCAGGGGCCCAACAATGAGCAGTTCTTC.

The V gene is TRBV6-6, the J gene TRBJ1-1; 9 bases match TRBD1. Germline V lookup: CDR1 MNHNY, CDR2 SVGAGI (reference sequence). Trimming took 8 bases from V and 2 from J; bases not matched to a gene: 9. The CDR3 is 15 residues long. CDR3 loop: CASSTGTGQNTEAFF. Here the CDR3 DNA reads TGTGCCAGCTCTACCGGGACAGGGCAAAACACTGAAGCTTTCTTT.

The V gene is TRBV5-6, the J gene TRBJ1-4, with no clear D. The germline CDR1 and CDR2 sequences are SGHDT and YYEEEE. The length of the CDR3 is 14 residues. V dropped 6 bases and J dropped 7 bases, with 16 bases sitting between them. Here the CDR3 DNA reads TGTGCCAGCACCAATACGATTTCAGGTGAAAAACTGTTTTTT. Amino acids: CASTNTISGEKLFF.

This chain uses TRBV15 with TRBJ2-3; D is perhaps TRBD2 (7 bases). Deletions cut 1 base from V and 2 bases from J, with 16 bases between. Per germline, CDR1 LNHNV and CDR2 YYDKDF (reference sequence). This CDR3 has 17 amino acids. In DNA, the CDR3 is TGTGCCACCAGCAGAGGAAGAGGGGGAGGGGCCACAGATACGCAGTATTTT. As protein: CATSRGRGGGATDTQYF.

The chain recombines TRBV27 with TRBJ1-2; D may be TRBD1 (6 bases). This CDR3 spans 15 amino acids. Germline V gene sequence: CDR1 MNHEY, CDR2 SMNVEV (reference sequence). The V and J ends lost 2 bases and 0 bases respectively, with 10 bases between them. CDR3 region: CASSLTGGPNYGYTF. The CDR3 nucleotides are TGTGCCAGCAGTTTAACGGGGGGGCCTAACTATGGCTACACCTTC.

The CDR3 DNA reads TGTTCTAGCCGGTCGAACAATCAGCCCCAGCATTTT. It encodes CSSRSNNQPQHF. The chain couples TRBV19 to TRBJ1-5; D not resolved. The CDR3 loop spans 12 amino acids. Per the germline V gene, CDR1 is LNHDA and CDR2 is SQIVND (reference sequence).

V and J are TRBV5-1 and TRBJ2-2; tentative D call: TRBD1 (6 bases). Germline assignment: CDR1 SGHRS and CDR2 YFSETQ. The CDR3 contains 14 residues. The germline V and J ends were trimmed by 7 bases and 1 base, with 11 bases remaining between them. This chain's CDR3 is CASRWGQNTGELFF. CDR3 nucleotides: TGCGCCAGCCGATGGGGACAGAACACCGGGGAGCTGTTTTTT.

J is TRBJ2-7 and V is TRBV20-1; D possibly corresponds to TRBD2 (8 bases). V was clipped by 6 bases and J by 10 bases, with 16 bases between them. The length of the CDR3 is 11 residues. From germline, CDR1 is DFQATT and CDR2 SNEGSKA (reference sequence). In DNA form, the CDR3 reads TGCAGTGCCCCGCGGGGGGACAGACAGTACTTC. This gives the protein CSAPRGDRQYF.

The V gene is TRBV7-9, the J gene TRBJ2-7; TRBD2 matches at 8 bases. Germline V gene sequence: CDR1 SEHNR, CDR2 FQNEAQ (reference sequence). V lost 6 bases, J lost 2 bases, and 9 bases stayed unmatched. The length of the CDR3 is 15 residues. CDR3 in DNA: TGTGCCAGCAGTTTACTAGCGGCACCAACCTACGAGCAGTACGTC. Amino acids: CASSLLAAPTYEQYV.

The chain recombines TRBV15 with TRBJ1-1; 8 bases are shared with TRBD1. The CDR3 runs 15 residues. V was pared by 0 bases and J by 8 bases, with 8 bases of the junction left unmatched. CDR1 is LNHNV and CDR2 is YYDKDF in the germline V gene (reference sequence). The CDR3 reads CATSRDIYQGAEAFF. In DNA, the CDR3 is TGTGCCACCAGCAGAGATATCTACCAGGGGGCAGAAGCTTTCTTT.

The chain combines TRBV6-5 with TRBJ2-1; 8 bases agree with TRBD2. V trimming: 4 bases; J trimming: 2 bases; junction bases outside the gene matches: 7. Germline CDR1 reads MNHEY; CDR2 reads SVGAGI. The CDR3 has 16 residues. The DNA for the CDR3 is TGTGCCAGCAGTTCGGCCCGGGAGGGCACCTACAATGAGCAGTTCTTC. The encoded protein is CASSSAREGTYNEQFF.

The J gene is TRBJ1-1, the V gene TRBV6-5; possible D gene TRBD1, 5 bases. Trimming pared 0 bases from V and 8 bases from J, leaving 13 bases between. CDR1 is MNHEY and CDR2 is SVGAGI in the germline V gene. This CDR3 is built from 14 residues. CDR3 bases: TGTGCCAGCAGTTACTCGGGACTGACGTCCGAAGCTTTCTTT. Amino acid sequence: CASSYSGLTSEAFF.

This chain joins TRBV7-3 and TRBJ2-3, with 7 bases fitting TRBD1. The V gene end was trimmed by 5 bases and the J gene end by 5 bases; junction bases not matched to a gene: 4. Germline-derived CDR1 and CDR2 are SGHTA and FQGTGA. The CDR3 has 13 amino acids. The CDR3 DNA reads as TGTGCCAGCAGCCCCGACAGGGAAGATACGCAGTATTTT. Its translation: CASSPDREDTQYF.

J is TRBJ2-3 and V is TRBV9, with unresolved D. The CDR3 has 12 residues. V was clipped by 4 bases and J by 4 bases, with 7 bases between them. Germline CDR1 reads SGDLS; CDR2 reads YYNGEE. CDR3 region: CASSPPADTQYF. The CDR3 DNA sequence: TGTGCCAGCAGCCCCCCGGCAGATACGCAGTATTTT.

The gene calls are TRBV28 and TRBJ1-3; no clear D. Germline V gene sequence: CDR1 MDHEN, CDR2 SYDVKM. V lost 0 bases and J 2 bases, leaving 11 bases between the germline ends. The CDR3 covers 16 residues. The CDR3 loop is CASSLWASEAGNTIYF. CDR3 coding DNA: TGTGCCAGCAGTTTATGGGCCAGTGAGGCTGGAAACACCATATATTTT. Full variable domain (missing parts from reference TRBV28 and TRBJ1-3): DVKVTQSSRYLVKRTGEKVFLECVQDMDHENMFWYRQDPGLGLRLIYFSYDVKMKEKGDIPEGYSVSREKKERFSLILESASTNQTSMYLCASSLWASEAGNTIYFGEGSWLTVV.

On this clone: At one boundary the junction diverges from the germline segment, which might be a read error. V is TRBV29-1 and J is TRBJ2-4; TRBD1 is a possible D gene (7 bases). The CDR3 sequence is 13 residues long. Germline V gene data show CDR1 as SQVTM and CDR2 as ANQGSEA. The chain's CDR3 is CSVGGTAKNSQYF. DNA for the CDR3: TGCAGCGTCGGCGGGACAGCCAAAAACAGTCAGTACTTC.